This T cell receptor beta chain was documented in a study of blood T cells in healthy people across ages. This clonotype was seen only a few times. Its target is unknown. Findings of the study overall: It was the long-lived donors that had more naive CD4+ cells and higher diversity than aged donors. Across the age range, TCR beta diversity per million T cells fell in a roughly linear way.

Then a second PCR, running roughly 7 to 12 cycles, was carried out with a sample-barcoded 5' primer and a J-beta primer mix. TCRdb re-called the 5' RACE reads with MiXCR, one entry per CDR3 protein. The sample lists about 810,000 distinct CDR3 sequences; approximately 35% were seen once. Per sample, a minimum of 6 million PBMCs were isolated. The clonotype originates from a man younger than 30 in good health. The sequencing sample was made of blood.

CDR3 in DNA: TGCGCCAGCAGCCAAGGAACAAGCAGGGGGGGGGCTAGCGGAAACACCGGGGAGCTGTTTTTT. This translates into CASSQGTSRGGASGNTGELFF. This chain joins TRBV4-1 and TRBJ2-2; D is perhaps TRBD1 or TRBD2 (7 bases each). Per germline, CDR1 MGHRA and CDR2 YSYEKL. The ends were cut back, 1 base at V and 2 bases at J, with 26 bases in the middle. The CDR3 runs to 21 residues.